The 17 T cell receptor beta chains below were found in one sample sequenced in a study of T cells in Graves' hyperthyroidism and ophthalmopathy. TCR beta CDR3 region amplification was performed from RNA transcripts. The HTBI primer set served for first-round RT-PCR of the TCR CDR3. MiXCR, run by TCRdb on the multiplex PCR reads, gives a single entry per CDR3 protein. The repertoire holds approximately 610,000 distinct CDR3 sequences, with 14% to 15% as singletons. Sequences were obtained from blood. Receptors originate from a woman aged 40 to 49 with Graves' ophthalmopathy.

This sequence joins TRBV6-1 and TRBJ1-1; tentatively, D is TRBD1 (5 bases). Trimming cost V 7 bases and J 1 base, with 16 bases left between them. The CDR3 spans 15 residues. Germline loops: CDR1 MNHNS, CDR2 SASEGT. This chain's CDR3 is CASNPQDLGNTEAFF. CDR3 sequence (DNA): TGTGCCAGCAATCCACAGGACCTTGGGAACACTGAAGCTTTCTTT.

V gene TRBV20-1 combines with J gene TRBJ1-5; D is uncertain. The germline CDR1 and CDR2 sequences are DFQATT and SNEGSKA (reference sequence). Trimming shortened V by 5 bases and J by 9 bases, and 8 bases separated the two germline ends. CDR3 length equals 10 residues. CDR3 in amino acids: CSAGAGPQHF. The CDR3 DNA is TGCAGTGCTGGAGCTGGGCCCCAGCATTTT.

This clonotype was seen only a few times. A much larger clonotype is one base distant, so this may be a read error. The CDR3 DNA is TGTGCCAGCAGCCGCAGGGCAGTTTCCTACGAGCAGTACTTC. Its protein is CASSRRAVSYEQYF. The J gene is TRBJ2-7, the V gene TRBV7-3; D is perhaps TRBD1 (5 bases). The germline V and J ends were trimmed by 5 bases and 1 base, with 12 bases remaining between them. The CDR3 loop spans 14 amino acids. Germline loops: CDR1 SGHTA, CDR2 FQGTGA.

The table lists this clonotype with a few counts. V is TRBV20-1 and J is TRBJ1-1; possible D gene TRBD1, 6 bases. The germline V and J ends were trimmed by 4 bases and 2 bases, with 11 bases remaining between them. The CDR3 has 13 residues. Looked up from germline, CDR1 is DFQATT and CDR2 is SNEGSKA (reference sequence). The CDR3 coding sequence is TGCAGTGCTATGGACAGAAAAAACACTGAAGCTTTCTTT. Protein product: CSAMDRKNTEAFF.

There are a few counts of this clonotype. V is TRBV4-2 and J is TRBJ2-2, with D unresolved. V lost 4 bases to trimming and J lost 4 bases, with 16 bases between them. The CDR3 extends over 16 amino acids. Germline lookup yields CDR1 LGHNA and CDR2 YNFKEQ. The CDR3 region has the DNA TGTGCCAGCAGCCCCACGAGTTTGGGATCCACCGGGGAGCTGTTTTTT. This translates into CASSPTSLGSTGELFF.

The rearrangement uses TRBV29-1 and TRBJ2-1; 16 nucleotides line up with TRBD2. The CDR3 totals 20 residues. The germline gives CDR1 SQVTM, CDR2 ANQGSEA. Trimming cost V 0 bases and J 0 bases; bases outside gene matches: 8. DNA for the CDR3: TGCAGCGTTGAAGACCTGGGACTAGCGGGAGGGCCAAGCTCCTACAATGAGCAGTTCTTC. Residues: CSVEDLGLAGGPSSYNEQFF.

The sample holds many counts of this clonotype. This sequence joins TRBV7-6 and TRBJ2-2; perhaps TRBD2 as D (5 bases). There are 15 residues in the CDR3. Trimming pared 1 base from V and 1 base from J, leaving 7 bases between. Germline V gives CDR1 SGHVS, CDR2 FNYEAQ. Written as DNA, the CDR3 is TGTGCCAGCAGCTTAGGCAGCGGGAACACCGGGGAGCTGTTTTTT. Protein sequence: CASSLGSGNTGELFF.

The gene calls are TRBV30 and TRBJ1-1, with D unresolved. The ends were cut back, 4 bases at V and 1 base at J, with 7 bases in the middle. The germline V gene encodes CDR1 GTSNPN and CDR2 SVGIG (reference sequence). There are 12 residues in the CDR3. This chain's CDR3 is CAWIGANTEAFF. The CDR3 DNA sequence: TGTGCCTGGATCGGAGCGAACACTGAAGCTTTCTTT.

The rearrangement links TRBV7-8 to TRBJ2-5, with D possibly being TRBD2 (5 bases). Germline CDR1 is SGHVS and CDR2 is FQNEAQ. The CDR3 loop spans 16 amino acids. Trimming took 4 bases from V and 1 from J, leaving 16 bases between them. In DNA, the CDR3 is TGTGCCAGCAGCTCCTCGACTCTAGCAGCCCAAGAGACCCAGTACTTC. It is translated as CASSSSTLAAQETQYF.

This clonotype has at least ten counts. This chain uses TRBV29-1 with TRBJ1-5; the D gene is possibly TRBD1 (5 bases). V was trimmed by 4 bases and J by 0 bases, leaving 10 bases between them. The germline V gene encodes CDR1 SQVTM and CDR2 ANQGSEA. The CDR3 loop spans 14 amino acids. The CDR3 DNA reads TGCAGCGTTGGAGTGCAGGGTAGCAATCAGCCCCAGCATTTT. Residues: CSVGVQGSNQPQHF.

In its sample, this clonotype was seen many times. V gene TRBV7-9 combines with J gene TRBJ2-5, with 8 nucleotides matching TRBD1. Unmatched junction bases numbered 6, after V lost 4 bases and J lost 5 bases. CDR1 is SEHNR and CDR2 is FQNEAQ in the germline V gene (reference sequence). This CDR3 region has 14 residues. CDR3: CASSYTGGPETQYF. Written as DNA, the CDR3 is TGTGCCAGCAGCTATACAGGGGGGCCCGAGACCCAGTACTTC.

This clonotype has at least ten counts. The chain combines TRBV6-5 with TRBJ2-2, with unresolved D. Trimming left V 4 bases short and J 7 bases short, with 13 bases between. Germline V lookup: CDR1 MNHEY, CDR2 SVGAGI. There are 14 residues in the CDR3. CDR3 sequence reads: CASSLFSFGGELFF. The CDR3 DNA reads TGTGCCAGCAGTTTATTTAGTTTCGGCGGGGAGCTGTTTTTT.

This clonotype was recorded once. This sequence may be a read error, since a much larger clone differs from it by one base. The missing conserved phenylalanine or tryptophan at the end of this CDR3 makes a read error likely. The genes are TRBV27 and TRBJ1-6, with 8 positions matching TRBD1. This CDR3 comprises 14 residues. J was trimmed by 7 bases and V by 3 bases; bases with no gene match: 2. The germline gives CDR1 MNHEY, CDR2 SMNVEV (reference sequence). The CDR3 loop reads CASSFRTGNSPLHS. In nucleotides, the CDR3 is TGTGCCAGCAGTTTTCGGACAGGGAATTCACCCCTCCACTCT.

In this sample, this clonotype turned up many times. The chain recombines TRBV28 with TRBJ2-7, with 9 bases aligning to TRBD2. Germline V gives CDR1 MDHEN, CDR2 SYDVKM. The CDR3 has 18 residues. The J segment lost 0 bases and the V segment lost 5 bases, leaving 14 bases of the junction unmatched. The CDR3 bases are TGTGCCAGCAGTCCCCCACCACCAGGCGGGAGGGTCTCCTACGAGCAGTACTTC. This gives the protein CASSPPPPGGRVSYEQYF.

This clonotype was seen at least ten times. This chain uses TRBV28 with TRBJ2-7; 8 bases agree with TRBD1. Per the germline V gene, CDR1 is MDHEN and CDR2 is SYDVKM. The CDR3 is 14 amino acids. After removal of 4 bases from V and 7 bases from J, the junction contained 9 bases not matched to a gene. The CDR3: CASSSGQGTEEQYF. DNA for the CDR3: TGTGCCAGCAGTTCCGGACAGGGTACGGAAGAGCAGTACTTC.

This clonotype has more than one count but fewer than ten. The chain employs TRBV3-1 and TRBJ2-1, with D tentatively TRBD2 (6 bases). Germline values: CDR1 LGHDT, CDR2 YNNKEL (reference sequence). The V gene lost 1 base and the J gene lost 1 base, with 8 bases spanning the gap. The length of the CDR3 is 15 residues. The CDR3 nucleotides read TGTGCCAGCAGCCAAGCGGGGGTGTCCTACAATGAGCAGTTCTTC. This gives the protein CASSQAGVSYNEQFF.

This clonotype has a handful of counts. The chain carries TRBV5-1 and TRBJ2-5; 9 bases line up with TRBD1. There are 15 residues in the CDR3. Germline CDR1 is SGHRS and CDR2 is YFSETQ. Trimming cost V 7 bases and J 5 bases; bases outside gene matches: 12. This chain's CDR3 is CASRLGTGFGETQYF. CDR3 in DNA: TGCGCCAGCCGACTAGGGACAGGGTTTGGTGAGACCCAGTACTTC.